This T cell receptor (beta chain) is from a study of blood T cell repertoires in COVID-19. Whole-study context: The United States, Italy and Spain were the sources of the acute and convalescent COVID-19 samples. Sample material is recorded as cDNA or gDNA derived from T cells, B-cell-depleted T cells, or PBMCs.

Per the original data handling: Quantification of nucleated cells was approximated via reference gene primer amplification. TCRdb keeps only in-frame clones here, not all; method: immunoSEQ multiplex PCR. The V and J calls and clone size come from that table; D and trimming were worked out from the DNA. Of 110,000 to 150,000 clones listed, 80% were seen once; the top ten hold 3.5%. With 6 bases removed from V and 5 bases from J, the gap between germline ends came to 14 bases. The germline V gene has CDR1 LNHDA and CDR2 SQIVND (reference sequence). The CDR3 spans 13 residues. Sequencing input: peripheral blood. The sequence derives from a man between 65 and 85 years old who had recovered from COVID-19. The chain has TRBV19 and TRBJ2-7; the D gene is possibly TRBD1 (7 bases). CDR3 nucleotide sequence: TGTGCCAGTAGCGCGGGACAGTCTCACGAGCAGTACTTC. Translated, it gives CASSAGQSHEQYF.